This entry lists 21 T cell receptor beta chains sequenced from one sample in a study of blood T cell repertoires in COVID-19. Measured with immunoSEQ multiplex PCR; TCRdb has only the in-frame clones, and not every one. The table records 400,000 to 450,000 clones, about 90% of them present only once. Sequenced sample: PBMCs or T cells enriched from blood (not recorded which). These receptor sequences come from a man younger than 30 who had recovered from COVID-19.

The chain combines TRBV14 with TRBJ2-7; no clear D. CDR1 SGHDN and CDR2 FVKESK come from the germline V gene. This CDR3 has 14 residues. Between the trimmed V and J ends, which lost 4 bases and 0 bases, there was a span of 10 bases. DNA for the CDR3: TGTGCCAGCAGCCCAGAGGCATACTCCTACGAGCAGTACTTC. Translation: CASSPEAYSYEQYF.

V gene TRBV10-3 combines with J gene TRBJ2-3, with unresolved D. Deletions cut 10 bases from V and 6 bases from J, with 17 bases between. Looked up from germline, CDR1 is ENHRY and CDR2 is SYGVKD. CDR3 size: 13 residues. Here the CDR3 DNA reads TGTGCCACCACCCAGGCAGCATCGGATACGCAGTATTTT. Translation gives CATTQAASDTQYF.

CDR3 sequence (DNA): TGCGCCAGCAGCCAGCGCAGGGGGGCTTCGGAGACCCAGTACTTC. Protein product: CASSQRRGASETQYF. The chain recombines TRBV4-1 with TRBJ2-5, with D possibly being TRBD1 (7 bases). The V end lost 3 bases, the J end lost 5 bases, and 16 bases lay between the germline ends. This CDR3 spans 15 amino acids. Germline V gene sequence: CDR1 MGHRA, CDR2 YSYEKL.

The chain combines TRBV24-1 with TRBJ1-2; tentatively, D is TRBD1 (5 bases). This CDR3 has 13 amino acids. The germline V gene has CDR1 KGHDR and CDR2 SFDVKD. Deletions cut 0 bases from V and 6 bases from J, with 7 bases between. DNA for the CDR3: TGTGCCACCAGTGATTTGGCGGGGGATGGCTACACCTTC. Its protein is CATSDLAGDGYTF.

This clone was recorded only once. This rearrangement joins TRBV29-1 to TRBJ1-1, with D possibly being TRBD1 (5 bases). The length of the CDR3 is 12 residues. Trimming left V 6 bases short and J 6 bases short, with 14 bases between. Germline V lookup: CDR1 SQVTM, CDR2 ANQGSEA. CDR3 bases: TGCAGCGTCTCGGGGGATCTACCTGAAGCTTTCTTT. As protein: CSVSGDLPEAFF.

This rearrangement joins TRBV7-9 to TRBJ1-2; 7 positions agree with TRBD1. J lost 5 bases, V lost 4 bases, and 16 bases had no gene match. Per the germline V gene, CDR1 is SEHNR and CDR2 is FQNEAQ (reference sequence). The CDR3 has 17 residues. CDR3 in amino acids: CASSSPTSRDRAYGYTF. DNA for the CDR3: TGTGCCAGCAGCTCCCCAACGTCCCGGGACAGAGCTTATGGCTACACCTTC. Full variable domain (remainder filled in from reference TRBV7-9 and TRBJ1-2): DTGVSQNPRHKITKRGQNVTFRCDPISEHNRLYWYRQTLGQGPEFLTYFQNEAQLEKSRLLSDRFSAERPKGSFSTLEIQRTEQGDSAMYLCASSSPTSRDRAYGYTFGSGTRLTVV.

The J gene is TRBJ1-4, the V gene TRBV3-1 (or the pseudogene TRBV3-2); D is perhaps TRBD1 (6 bases). Germline V gene lookup returns CDR1 LGHDT and CDR2 YNNKEL (reference sequence). The ends were cut back, 4 bases at V and 1 base at J, with 10 bases in the middle. The CDR3 sequence is 15 residues long. DNA of the CDR3: TGTGCCAGCAGCCCAACGGACAGAACTAATGAAAAACTGTTTTTT. Translation: CASSPTDRTNEKLFF.

The chain joins TRBV19 to TRBJ2-7; the match to TRBD2 covers 10 bases. J was trimmed by 3 bases and V by 3 bases; bases with no gene match: 5. Germline V gene lookup returns CDR1 LNHDA and CDR2 SQIVND (reference sequence). The CDR3 totals 15 residues. CDR3 sequence (DNA): TGTGCCAGTAGTATTGGGCTAGCGGGAGTCTACGAGCAGTACTTC. Translating gives CASSIGLAGVYEQYF.

The chain couples TRBV12-3 or TRBV12-4 to TRBJ1-1; D unresolved. The CDR3 is made up of 13 amino acids. Trimming took 6 bases from V and 4 from J, leaving 12 bases between them. The CDR3 here is CASSPLFGTEAFF. The CDR3 DNA follows: TGTGCCAGCAGCCCACTTTTTGGCACTGAAGCTTTCTTT.

The CDR3 spells CASRTGLAGDTQYF. The CDR3 DNA reads as TGTGCCAGCAGAACGGGACTAGCGGGGGATACGCAGTATTTT. This chain uses TRBV5-5 with TRBJ2-3; 13 nucleotides line up with TRBD2. CDR3 length: 14 residues. CDR1 is SGHKS, CDR2 YYEKEE, per germline (reference sequence). V lost 5 bases, J lost 6 bases, and 3 bases stayed unmatched.

The chain joins TRBV28 to TRBJ1-1, with 7 positions matching TRBD1. CDR1 and CDR2 (germline): MDHEN, SYDVKM. The CDR3 length is 14 residues. Trimming took 3 bases from V and 1 from J; bases not matched to a gene: 2. CDR3 bases: TGTGCCAGCAGTTTGCAGGGGGGGAACACTGAAGCTTTCTTT. Amino acid sequence: CASSLQGGNTEAFF.

The rearrangement joins TRBV2 to TRBJ1-3; 9 bases fit TRBD1. This CDR3 has 16 residues. Trimming removed 5 bases from V and 5 bases from J; junction bases left unmatched: 10. Germline V gives CDR1 SNHLY, CDR2 FYNNEI. The CDR3, as DNA: TGTGCCAGCAGTCCTGTAGGACAGGGGATGAGAAACACCATATATTTT. It yields the protein CASSPVGQGMRNTIYF.

The table lists this clone with a count of one. The CDR3 spells CASSLDMNTEAFF. The CDR3 DNA sequence: TGTGCCAGCAGCTTAGACATGAACACTGAAGCTTTCTTT. This chain uses TRBV11-3 with TRBJ1-1; D call uncertain. This CDR3 is 13 amino acids long. The V and J ends lost 0 bases and 0 bases respectively, with 2 bases between them. CDR1 is SGHNT and CDR2 is YENEEA in the germline V gene.

The CDR3 bases are TGTGCCAGCAGTGAGGCCAGGGGGGACATTCAGTACTTC. It translates to CASSEARGDIQYF. V is TRBV6-1 and J is TRBJ2-4, with a possible D match to TRBD1 (7 bases). Trimming left V 3 bases short and J 8 bases short, with 11 bases between. Germline loops: CDR1 MNHNS, CDR2 SASEGT. The CDR3 covers 13 residues.

The CDR3 spells CASRTRGRLIETEAFF. The CDR3, as DNA: TGTGCCAGCAGAACGAGGGGGCGTTTAATAGAGACTGAAGCTTTCTTT. The chain employs TRBV28 and TRBJ1-1, with TRBD1 matching over 7 bases. The CDR3 has 16 amino acids. CDR1 MDHEN and CDR2 SYDVKM come from the germline V gene. V lost 6 bases to trimming and J lost 5 bases; unmatched junction nucleotides: 15.

A single count supports this clone. The rearrangement joins TRBV3-1 (or the pseudogene TRBV3-2) to TRBJ1-2; maybe TRBD1 (5 bases). Germline V CDR1 and CDR2: LGHDT, YNNKEL (reference sequence). With 4 bases removed from V and 4 bases from J, the gap between germline ends came to 16 bases. This CDR3 has 15 residues. The CDR3 DNA reads as TGTGCCAGCAGCCCCTTGGGGCCATGGTCCTATGGCTACACCTTC. This gives the protein CASSPLGPWSYGYTF.

The chain employs TRBV13 and TRBJ1-1; D unresolved. Trimming removed 4 bases at V and 8 bases at J, with 17 bases between. From germline, CDR1 is PRHDT and CDR2 FYEKMQ (reference sequence). The CDR3 has 14 residues. The CDR3 spells CASSSSPGLLEAFF. The CDR3, as DNA: TGTGCCAGCAGCTCGTCACCGGGTCTTCTCGAAGCTTTCTTT.

V usage is TRBV2 and J usage is TRBJ2-3; D remains unclear. Between the trimmed V and J ends, which lost 2 bases and 7 bases, there was a span of 10 bases. Looked up from germline, CDR1 is SNHLY and CDR2 is FYNNEI. CDR3 length equals 13 residues. The CDR3 DNA follows: TGTGCCAGCAGTGAATATAGTTGGTATACGCAGTATTTT. Translated: CASSEYSWYTQYF.

V and J are TRBV2 and TRBJ1-3, with D uncertain. The CDR3 extends over 16 amino acids. CDR1 and CDR2 from the germline V gene are SNHLY and FYNNEI. V lost 3 bases and J lost 0, with 12 bases in between. CDR3 sequence: CASSDLRPISGNTIYF. Written as DNA, the CDR3 is TGTGCCAGCAGTGACTTGCGCCCAATCTCTGGAAACACCATATATTTT.

This sequence joins TRBV11-2 and TRBJ1-2; TRBD1 agrees at 9 bases. The germline V gene has CDR1 SGHAT and CDR2 FQNNGV. Trimming took 6 bases from V and 4 from J; bases not matched to a gene: 6. CDR3 length equals 14 residues. The CDR3 nucleotides are TGTGCCAGCAGTTCACAGGGGGCCCTCTATGGCTACACCTTC. This gives the protein CASSSQGALYGYTF. Filled out from reference TRBV11-2 and TRBJ1-2, the complete variable domain reads EAGVAQSPRYKIIEKRQSVAFWCNPISGHATLYWYQQILGQGPKLLIQFQNNGVVDDSQLPKDRFSAERLKGVDSTLKIQPAKLEDSAVYLCASSSQGALYGYTFGSGTRLTVV.

The V and J genes are TRBV14 and TRBJ1-4, with 12 positions matching TRBD1. The CDR3 has 17 residues. After removal of 3 bases from V and 3 bases from J, the junction contained 5 bases not matched to a gene. Looked up from germline, CDR1 is SGHDN and CDR2 is FVKESK. The CDR3 DNA follows: TGTGCCAGCAGCCACCGGGACAGGGGGCTAGCTAATGAAAAACTGTTTTTT. It is translated as CASSHRDRGLANEKLFF.